The 7 T cell receptor beta chains in this list originate from one sample, sequenced in a study of blood T cell repertoires in COVID-19. Sequencing used immunoSEQ multiplex PCR; TCRdb keeps in-frame clones, though not all of them. Counted here are some 180,000 clones, approximately 85% occurring once; the ten biggest clones make up 6.2%. Sequencing was carried out using PBMCs or T cells enriched from blood (not recorded which). These receptor sequences come from a man aged 40-49 years who had recovered from COVID-19.

This clone was seen a few times. The rearrangement joins TRBV28 to TRBJ2-7; D uncertain. This CDR3 region has 11 residues. V lost 5 bases and J lost 2, with 4 bases in between. Germline V gene lookup returns CDR1 MDHEN and CDR2 SYDVKM. CDR3 residues: CASSRAYEQYF. As DNA, the CDR3 is TGTGCCAGCAGTAGAGCCTACGAGCAGTACTTC.

CDR3: CASSLVGTDRRQYF. CDR3 DNA sequence: TGCGCCAGCAGCTTGGTCGGGACAGACCGCCGGCAGTACTTC. The chain couples TRBV5-1 to TRBJ2-7; 7 bases are shared with TRBD1. Losses at the gene ends were 0 bases for V and 9 bases for J; bases not matched to a gene: 9. Germline CDR1 is SGHRS and CDR2 is YFSETQ. The CDR3 consists of 14 residues.

The gene calls are TRBV6-5 and TRBJ1-1; unclear D gene. CDR3 length: 14 amino acids. From germline, CDR1 is MNHEY and CDR2 SVGAGI. V lost 5 bases, J lost 4 bases, and 14 bases lay in between. CDR3 loop: CASSMVREGTEAFF. In nucleotides, the CDR3 is TGTGCCAGCAGTATGGTACGGGAGGGCACTGAAGCTTTCTTT.

This chain links TRBV28 with TRBJ1-1; 7 bases are shared with TRBD1. CDR1 is MDHEN and CDR2 is SYDVKM in the germline V gene. V was clipped by 6 bases and J by 6 bases; unmatched bases: 7. The CDR3 has 13 amino acids. Here the CDR3 reads CASSRGTAPEAFF. For the CDR3, the DNA is TGTGCCAGCAGCCGCGGGACAGCCCCTGAAGCTTTCTTT.

This sequence joins TRBV5-6 and TRBJ1-1; D uncertain. V dropped 4 bases and J dropped 1 base, with 11 bases sitting between them. Germline lookup yields CDR1 SGHDT and CDR2 YYEEEE. The CDR3 has 14 residues. CDR3 DNA: TGTGCCAGCAGCCGTCCCCCAGAGAACACTGAAGCTTTCTTT. Its translation is CASSRPPENTEAFF.

The rearrangement uses TRBV7-2 and TRBJ1-5; TRBD1 aligns across 8 bases. CDR1 and CDR2 (germline): SGHTA, FQGNSA. This CDR3 region has 15 residues. V trimming: 5 bases; J trimming: 4 bases; junction bases outside the gene matches: 7. The CDR3, as DNA: TGTGCCAGCAGCAACGGACAGGGTAGAAATCAGCCCCAGCATTTT. It is translated as CASSNGQGRNQPQHF.

This chain connects TRBV6-5 to TRBJ1-2; D might be TRBD1 (6 bases). There are 16 residues in the CDR3. V gave up 0 bases and J gave up 5 bases, with 16 bases separating them. From germline, CDR1 is MNHEY and CDR2 SVGAGI. The CDR3 nucleotides are TGTGCCAGCAGTTACTCGTTTAAGGCAGGGGTATATGGCTACACCTTC. Translation gives CASSYSFKAGVYGYTF.